This entry lists 20 T cell receptor beta chains sequenced from one sample in a study of CXCR3-negative and CXCR3-positive naive CD8 T cells. Carrying UMI labels, the TRB cDNA libraries were prepared through 5' RACE. TCRdb re-called the 5' RACE reads, yielding one record per CDR3 amino acid sequence without DNA. This repertoire includes fewer than 55,000 distinct CDR3 sequences. The sample comprised naive CXCR3- CD8+ T cells from blood. Subset reported: CD45RO-CCR7+CD27+CD95- naive CD8+ T cells lacking CXCR3 (TNR3-). The receptor source for this set is a human donor in good health. Some clones in this sample may be carry-over from other donors' samples.

V gene TRBV12-3 or TRBV12-4 combines with J gene TRBJ2-1; TCRdb's D call of TRBD2 is untestable without DNA. The CDR3 is made up of 17 amino acids. The CDR3 protein is CASSRSGTSVNLNEQFF.

The CDR3 loop is CASSGPPRGWDEQYF. V gene TRBV12-3 or TRBV12-4 combines with J gene TRBJ2-7; the TRBD2 assignment by TCRdb is unverifiable without DNA. CDR3 size: 15 residues.

The V gene is TRBV9, the J gene TRBJ2-7; TCRdb's D call, TRBD1, is unchecked because there is no DNA. Germline V CDR1 and CDR2: SGDLS, YYNGEE. The CDR3 runs 15 residues. CDR3 protein: CASSSAGATSYEQYF.

V usage is TRBV27 and J usage is TRBJ2-1; TCRdb lists TRBD1, though no DNA is available to test this call. CDR1 and CDR2 (germline): MNHEY, SMNVEV (reference sequence). CDR3 length: 14 residues. This chain's CDR3 is CASSFSGRNNEQFF.

This chain joins TRBV29-1 and TRBJ1-2. Germline CDR1 and CDR2: SQVTM and ANQGSEA. The CDR3 totals 13 residues. The chain's CDR3 is CSVEDLIPYGYTF. Using reference TRBV29-1 and TRBJ1-2 for the parts outside the CDR3, the full variable domain is SAVISQKPSRDICQRGTSLTIQCQVDSQVTMMFWYRQQPGQSLTLIATANQGSEATYESGFVIDKFPISRPNLTFSTLTVSNMSPEDSSIYLCSVEDLIPYGYTFGSGTRLTVV.

This chain connects TRBV27 to TRBJ2-7; TCRdb's D call of TRBD2 is untestable without DNA. The CDR3 totals 15 residues. The germline CDR1 and CDR2 sequences are MNHEY and SMNVEV (reference sequence). The CDR3 loop is CASSLRLAGPYEQYF.

This chain links TRBV7-3 with TRBJ1-1. Per the germline V gene, CDR1 is SGHTA and CDR2 is FQGTGA. CDR3 length: 13 residues. CDR3 sequence reads: CASSLGSSTEAFF. The full variable domain, its missing parts supplied by reference TRBV7-3 and TRBJ1-1, is GAGVSQTPSNKVTEKGKYVELRCDPISGHTALYWYRQSLGQGPEFLIYFQGTGAADDSGLPNDRFFAVRPEGSVSTLKIQRTERGDSAVYLCASSLGSSTEAFFGQGTRLTVV.

This rearrangement joins TRBV7-7 to TRBJ2-1; TCRdb outputs TRBD2, but without DNA this stays unchecked. In germline, CDR1 is SSHAT, CDR2 FNYEAQ (reference sequence). The length of the CDR3 is 17 residues. The CDR3 protein is CASSPQMSGGAYNEQFF.

The genes are TRBV7-9 and TRBJ1-2; TCRdb indicates TRBD1, and absent DNA this call remains unverified. Germline assignment: CDR1 SEHNR and CDR2 FQNEAQ (reference sequence). This CDR3 contains 16 residues. The CDR3 here is CASSLLTGGDNYGYTF.

This sequence joins TRBV10-3 and TRBJ2-1; the D call of TRBD2 rests on TCRdb alone, since no DNA is present to check it. The germline gives CDR1 ENHRY, CDR2 SYGVKD. This CDR3 is 15 amino acids long. The CDR3: CAISDGTSGANEQFF.

V and J are TRBV6-5 and TRBJ2-7; TCRdb's D gene call, TRBD1, goes unchecked for lack of DNA. CDR3 length: 13 amino acids. The germline V gene has CDR1 MNHEY and CDR2 SVGAGI. The CDR3 here is CASGDSFIYEQYF.

In terms of frequency, this clonotype is medium-sized. The V call is TRBV14, the J call TRBJ2-7; TCRdb's D call, TRBD1, is unchecked because there is no DNA. This CDR3 is 15 amino acids long. The germline CDR1 and CDR2 sequences are SGHDN and FVKESK. The chain's CDR3 is CASSQTGQGWSEQYF.

The CDR3 loop is CSASFTGLEETQYF. The chain has TRBV20-1 and TRBJ2-5; TCRdb calls TRBD1, which cannot be checked without DNA. The length of the CDR3 is 14 residues. Germline-derived CDR1 and CDR2 are DFQATT and SNEGSKA (reference sequence).

This chain links TRBV29-1 with TRBJ2-7; TCRdb designates TRBD1, a call that cannot be tested without DNA. Germline V gene lookup returns CDR1 SQVTM and CDR2 ANQGSEA. This CDR3 comprises 14 residues. The CDR3 loop reads CSVGAGGASYEQYF.

The chain links TRBV29-1 to TRBJ2-1; checking the TCRdb D call of TRBD1 is not possible without DNA. The V gene's germline CDR1 is SQVTM and CDR2 ANQGSEA. The CDR3 runs to 12 residues. The CDR3 is CSVEDLNPGQFF.

The rearrangement joins TRBV4-2 to TRBJ2-7. Germline CDR1 LGHNA, CDR2 YNFKEQ. The length of the CDR3 is 13 residues. Here the CDR3 reads CASSQVTDYEQYF.

The chain recombines TRBV14 with TRBJ2-3; TCRdb's assignment of TRBD1 cannot be checked, as there is no DNA. CDR3 size: 16 residues. Germline V gene sequence: CDR1 SGHDN, CDR2 FVKESK. The CDR3 here is CASSPGQGGGSYTQYF.

The V and J genes are TRBV12-3 or TRBV12-4 and TRBJ2-7; TCRdb outputs TRBD1, but without DNA this stays unchecked. This CDR3 has 12 residues. This CDR3 is CASTGDSYEQYF.

The chain joins TRBV4-1 to TRBJ2-7; the D gene TCRdb calls, TRBD1, cannot be checked with no DNA. The CDR3 length is 16 residues. CDR1 and CDR2 (germline): MGHRA, YSYEKL. The CDR3 reads CASSQDPTGYSYEQYF.

The rearrangement links TRBV3-1 to TRBJ2-7; TCRdb calls TRBD2, which cannot be checked without DNA. The CDR3 spans 15 residues. Germline V gene sequence: CDR1 LGHDT, CDR2 YNNKEL (reference sequence). CDR3: CASSPLGGGTYEQYF.